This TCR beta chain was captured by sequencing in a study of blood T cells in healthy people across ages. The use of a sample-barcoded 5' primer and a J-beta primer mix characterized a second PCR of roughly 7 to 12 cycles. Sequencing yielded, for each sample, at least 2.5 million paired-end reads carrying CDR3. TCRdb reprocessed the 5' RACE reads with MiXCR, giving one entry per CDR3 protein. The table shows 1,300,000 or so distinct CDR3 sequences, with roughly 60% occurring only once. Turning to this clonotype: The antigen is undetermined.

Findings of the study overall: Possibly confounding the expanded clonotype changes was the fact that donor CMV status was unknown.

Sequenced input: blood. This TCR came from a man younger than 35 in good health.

The CDR3 DNA is TGTGCCAGCAGCCACCGTGAGACAGGAGCCGTAACTAGCACAGATACGCAGTATTTT. Amino acids: CASSHRETGAVTSTDTQYF. This chain uses TRBV9 with TRBJ2-3, with D possibly TRBD1 on 6 matching bases. This CDR3 has 19 residues. With 4 bases removed from V and 0 bases from J, the gap between germline ends came to 24 bases. Germline V gives CDR1 SGDLS, CDR2 YYNGEE.